This T cell receptor beta chain derives from a study of cytomegalovirus exposure and HLA in healthy donors (dated by TCRdb to about 2017). For the study in its entirety: In an earlier analysis of approximately 500 of the donors, 276 Gb of sequence data and some 100 million unique TCR beta sequences from roughly 190 million T cells were reported. To decide whether each TCR beta V gene segment behaved as functional or pseudogenic, an earlier analysis of over 500 of the donors relied on high-throughput TCR beta sequencing. Rather than using new phenotypic data, the later analysis identified candidate immune exposures from TCR beta sequences and from how often those sequences occurred across donors. Across around 400 genotyped donors of the cohort, an average of 235,054 unique TCR beta nucleotide sequences per donor were sequenced, and about a sixth of those sequences were non-productive. In a later analysis, previously published TCR beta repertoires from about 670 donors were re-analyzed and high-resolution HLA genotyping was added so that TCR occurrence patterns could be studied. Of the roughly 400 genotyped donors, over 65% fell in the genetic ancestry cluster associated with self-reported Caucasian donors. The study aimed to test whether signatures of past pathogen exposure could be identified by cataloging public T cell receptors. Both class I and class II loci were covered by HLA typing, at four-digit resolution. In addition to the first cohort of around 670 subjects, a separate validation cohort of approximately 130 different subjects was used. The study used immunosequencing to profile the T cell repertoires of some 600 subjects and linked those repertoires to cytomegalovirus serostatus. Every repertoire in the discovery cohort had been generated on one and the same sequencing platform. Because of strong linkage in the cohort, roughly five DR-DQ haplotypes were treated as single units for association and clustering. Donor age, sex, ethnicity and CMV serostatus were compiled alongside the repertoire data. A later genetic analysis used genome-wide SNP genotypes for about 65% of the roughly 670 donors, treating that subset as a discovery cohort. To predict cytomegalovirus infection status, the study combined high-throughput TCR immunosequencing, statistical association of individual TCRs with disease status, and machine learning. An early release covering roughly 600 HLA-typed donors comprised about 300 gigabases of sequencing data and roughly 86 million unique TCR sequences. Typing coverage varied by locus: about 629-640 donors for A, B, C, DRB1 and DQB1; more than 500 for DQA1; over 600 for DPA1; roughly 450 for DPB1. Beyond this particular receptor, the publication reports: In a later analysis, more than 15,000 TCR beta sequences were associated with specific HLA alleles at a false discovery rate of 0.05. A later genetic analysis associated a missense DCLRE1C variant with V-gene and J-gene trimming of TCR beta chains, and an independent cohort replicated the association. The study gave a list of some 150 TCR beta chains associated with cytomegalovirus. A further reported finding was that TCR beta sequences accurately predicted the HLA-A and HLA-B alleles for most subjects in the first cohort. Several of the top co-occurrence clusters appeared to be linked to parvovirus B19, influenza, CMV and Epstein-Barr virus, according to a later analysis. In an earlier analysis of approximately 590 of the donors, most TCR beta V segments appeared in productive rearrangements about 87% or about 30% of the time, broadly matching IMGT annotations. Most TCR sequences were seen in very few donors, while some public TCRs were found in many individuals. Linkage disequilibrium might explain the correlated functional status among segregating V segments, but an unknown experimental factor could not be ruled out. Roughly uniform sequencing depth across donors was assumed in presence/absence analyses, although this assumption may not hold. In vitro tests confirmed that a few of the cytomegalovirus-associated TCR beta chains recognize cytomegalovirus antigens. Because HLA typing was missing for some donors at each locus, association tests included only the typed subset. In a later analysis, HLA-associated TCR beta chains were found to be more clonally expanded and to have lower generation probabilities than equally common non-associated chains. The earlier analysis of a few hundred of the donors excluded roughly 17 rarely observed V segments, including chromosome 9 orphons, because counts were too low. CMV serostatus was the only immune exposure information available for the cohort. In a later analysis, most CMV-associated TCR beta chains were found to appear HLA-restricted, with HLA associations seemingly driven largely by CMV exposure. The authors suggested that the approach could potentially be extended to other disease states and immunological phenotypes. Only TCR beta chains were sequenced in this cohort, and the absence of alpha or paired-chain data limited detectable features. The 87-base-pair reads could not distinguish some IMGT-functional V segments, including TRBV6-2 and TRBV6-3, so those segments were excluded. In both the original and validation cohorts, the classifier was reported to diagnose cytomegalovirus status with high specificity and sensitivity. A later analysis found that TCR association rates varied across HLA loci, with DRB1 alleles showing the most associated TCRs and HLA-C alleles the fewest. The sequencing pipeline was judged likely to have produced a cluster of highly shared sequence variants as a technical artifact. When HLA alleles, especially DR and DQ, strongly co-occurred, attributing TCR associations to individual alleles was difficult. In a later genetic analysis, fewer N-insertions in productive TCRs were reported among donors in an Asian-associated ancestry cluster than the 666-donor mean.

Libraries were constructed by the immunoSEQ multiplex PCR assay. For the multiplex PCR, a mixture combining 60 forward primers for TCR Vbeta segments and 13 reverse primers for TCR Jbeta segments was used. A multiplex PCR assay on genomic DNA amplified the CDR3 region of rearranged TCR beta genes. The Illumina HiSeq System was used to sequence the amplified TCR beta libraries as 87-base-pair reads. In the original analysis: A later analysis tallied 70 million to 100 million unique TCR beta chains across the approximately 670 repertoires, and approximately 9.9 million of those chains were shared by two or more donors. Raw reads were error-corrected and collapsed into unique sequences with a nearest-neighbor algorithm that merged closely related sequences to remove PCR and sequencing errors. To assign V, D and J gene segments, CDR3 sequences were aligned to IMGT reference sequences. For a sequence to be retained, a match of at least six nucleotides was required to both a V gene segment and a J gene segment. A rearrangement was called productive if the CDR3 had no stop codons and remained in frame with V and J, and every other rearrangement was called non-productive. Following IMGT convention, CDR3 was defined as the stretch from the second conserved V-encoded cysteine to the conserved J-encoded phenylalanine. Sequences without an unambiguous match to a single V gene segment were excluded from the earlier analysis of approximately 600 of the donors. An earlier analysis of 550 to 650 of the donors classified V segments as functional when productive rearrangements were above 56.7% and as segregating when the standard deviation between donors was above 5%. To diagnose cytomegalovirus status from the catalog of TCR beta chain sequences, a statistical classification framework was built. In a later analysis, V and J genes were assigned by comparing TCR nucleotide sequences against IMGT/GENE-DB human TR gene sequences. Using the TCRdist pipeline, a later analysis assigned CDR3 sequences along with most-parsimonious VDJ recombination scenarios. In a later analysis, each TCR beta chain was defined by its CDR3 amino acid sequence together with its V-gene family, and reads without a unique V-gene family were excluded. As a way to deal with suspected cross-contamination and a sequencing artifact, a later analysis dropped hundreds of nucleotide sequences that were highly shared and had low generation probability. In a later analysis, a clonal expansion index for each public chain was calculated from normalized within-repertoire ranks of inferred template counts. In a later analysis, generation probabilities were computed using a VDJ recombination model fitted to out-of-frame rearrangements, and the results were checked against IGoR. In a later analysis, TCR-TCR, TCR-HLA and TCR-CMV co-occurrence was scored with hypergeometric tests, and a repertoire-size bias correction was applied to TCR pairs. A later analysis estimated false discovery rates by permuting HLA or CMV assignments 20 times. A later analysis grouped co-occurring TCRs with DBSCAN, adding TCRdist sequence similarity when clustering within HLA-allele-positive subsets. Repertoires with fewer than 30,000 or more than 120,000 public chains were left out of co-occurrence clustering, as were several repertoires with anomalous nucleotide sharing. This immuneACCESS table, as held by TCRdb, lists in-frame sequences with V and J called but not all clones. Of the missing ones, under half trace to an unresolved V gene in checked studies; the others have no known cause. The V and J calls and clone size come from that table; D and trimming were worked out from the DNA. In this sample the table shows 130,000 or so clones, 77% of which occur a single time. The top ten clonotypes cover roughly 5.2% of the sample.

As for this clone: Its antigen remains unidentified. No base quality values were provided; no much bigger clone lies one nucleotide off.

V is reduced by 2 bases and J by 8 bases, leaving a spacing of 19 bases between them. Taken from cysteine to phenylalanine, the CDR3 has 16 residues. The only DNA kept is the CDR3, 48 bases in frame from the first base. In the germline V gene, CDR1 corresponds to SGHAT and CDR2 to FQNNGV. The cohort comprised some 700 healthy bone marrow donors. At the time of sampling, all cohort members were nominally healthy, though unrecorded immune exposures were likely present. The donor tested CMV seropositive and was one of the 289 seropositive cohort members. Each donor provided a peripheral blood sample, and peripheral blood mononuclear cells were used for TCR beta sequencing. The Qiagen DNeasy Blood Extraction Kit was used to extract genomic DNA from the blood cell samples.

Sample: PBMCs. The rearranged chain carries TRBV11-2 and TRBJ2-1; the best D guess is TRBD2, with 6 bases matching. This receptor was obtained from a man between 18 and 35 years old in good health and CMV-seropositive. The nucleotide sequence is TGTGCCAGCAGCTTATTTACGGGAGTGTTTTTGGATGAGCAGTTCTTC. It translates to CASSLFTGVFLDEQFF.